This paragraph covers one TCR beta chain sequence. The entry originates in a study of shared clonotypes between healthy human individuals. Study information: Three plates each covered CD4 naive and memory; CD8 naive two, CD8 memory one.

Germline V gene sequence: CDR1 PRHDT, CDR2 FYEKMQ (reference sequence). V was shortened by 6 bases and J by 3 bases, with 25 bases between the two germline ends. The CDR3 is made up of 18 amino acids. An assay was performed, and its level was deep. As handled by the study authors: Junction-only immunoSEQ sequences carried no quality scores, so filtering differed. The assay was immunoSEQ multiplex PCR, and TCRdb's table has in-frame clones only and misses some. V, J and clone size derive from that table, while D and trimming were established from the DNA sequence. The sample lists roughly 720,000 clones, roughly 87% occurring once.

The chain joins TRBV13 to TRBJ2-3, with TRBD1 as a possible D gene (5 bases). Sequenced input: memory CD8+ T cells from PBMCs. Regarding subset: CD45RO+ cells pooled with CCR7-negative TemRA cells. This clonotype was sampled from a man in his late teens or twenties in good health. Some clones in this sample may be carry-over from other donors' samples. The CDR3 coding sequence is TGTGCCAGCAGTTCGGAAGGGGCCTCGGACCACCCTACAGATACGCAGTATTTT. Protein sequence: CASSSEGASDHPTDTQYF.